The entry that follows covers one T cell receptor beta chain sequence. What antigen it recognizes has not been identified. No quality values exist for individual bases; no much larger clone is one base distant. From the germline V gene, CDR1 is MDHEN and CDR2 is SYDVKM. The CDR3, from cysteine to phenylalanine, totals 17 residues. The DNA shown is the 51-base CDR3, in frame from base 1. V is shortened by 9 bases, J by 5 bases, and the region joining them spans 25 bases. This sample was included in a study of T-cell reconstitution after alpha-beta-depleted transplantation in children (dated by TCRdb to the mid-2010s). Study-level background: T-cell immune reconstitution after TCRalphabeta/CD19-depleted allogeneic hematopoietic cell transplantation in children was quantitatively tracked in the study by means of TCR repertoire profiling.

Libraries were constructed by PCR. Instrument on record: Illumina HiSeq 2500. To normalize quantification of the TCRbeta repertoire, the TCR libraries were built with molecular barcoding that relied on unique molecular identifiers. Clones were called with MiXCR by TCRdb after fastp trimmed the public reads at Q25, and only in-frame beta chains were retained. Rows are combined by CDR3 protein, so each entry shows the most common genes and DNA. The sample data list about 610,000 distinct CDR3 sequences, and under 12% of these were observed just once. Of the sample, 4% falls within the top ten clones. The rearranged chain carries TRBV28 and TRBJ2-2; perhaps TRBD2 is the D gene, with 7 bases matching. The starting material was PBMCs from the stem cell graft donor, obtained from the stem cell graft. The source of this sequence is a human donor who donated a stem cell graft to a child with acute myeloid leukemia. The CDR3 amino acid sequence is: CASTPLRGGSRTGELFF. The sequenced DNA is TGTGCCAGTACGCCTTTGAGGGGGGGGTCGAGGACCGGGGAGCTGTTTTTT.